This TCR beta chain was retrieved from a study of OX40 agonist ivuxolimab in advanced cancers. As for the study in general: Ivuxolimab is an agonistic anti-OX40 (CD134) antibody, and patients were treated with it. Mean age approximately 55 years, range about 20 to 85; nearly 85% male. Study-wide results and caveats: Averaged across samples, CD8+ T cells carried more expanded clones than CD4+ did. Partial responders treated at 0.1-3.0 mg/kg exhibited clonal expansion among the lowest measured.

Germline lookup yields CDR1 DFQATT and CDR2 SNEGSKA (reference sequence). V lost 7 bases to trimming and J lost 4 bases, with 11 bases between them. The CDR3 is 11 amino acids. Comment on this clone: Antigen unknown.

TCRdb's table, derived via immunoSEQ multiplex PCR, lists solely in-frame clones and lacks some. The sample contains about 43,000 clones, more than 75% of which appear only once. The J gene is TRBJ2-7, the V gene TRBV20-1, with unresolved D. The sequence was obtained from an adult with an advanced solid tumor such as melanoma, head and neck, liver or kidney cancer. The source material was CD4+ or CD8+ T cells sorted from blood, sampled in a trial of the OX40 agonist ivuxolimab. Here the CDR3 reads CSVSALYEQYF. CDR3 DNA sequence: TGCAGTGTCTCAGCCCTTTACGAGCAGTACTTC.